The rows below give T cell receptor beta chains drawn from one sample of a study of T cells in localized non-small cell lung cancer. Using immunoSEQ multiplex PCR, the repertoire was profiled, and TCRdb retains in-frame clones only, with some absent. The data show about 20,000 clones, with 70% to 90% seen just once and over 20% held by the top ten. This sample comprised PBMCs, obtained before any cancer treatment. The receptors here all came from a man between 40 and 70 years old with stage II squamous cell lung carcinoma. The CDR3 runs from the conserved cysteine through the conserved F or W. The D gene is left open where the match is weak. For some rows the clone size is stated as once, few or many, or as a class when expanded; others skip it.

j_gene	v_gene	abundance	d_gene	CDR3aa	CDR3nt
TRBJ1-5	TRBV6-5	.	TRBD1	CASSAGQGTRPQHF	TGTGCCAGCAGTGCCGGACAGGGAACACGGCCCCAGCATTTT
TRBJ2-5	TRBV5-4	once	TRBD2	CASSPTGTSGAQETQYF	TGTGCCAGCAGTCCAACCGGGACTAGCGGGGCCCAAGAGACCCAGTACTTC
TRBJ2-2	TRBV19	.	.	CASSMRGELFF	TGTGCCAGTAGTATGCGCGGGGAGCTGTTTTTT
TRBJ2-2	TRBV7-2	.	.	CASSSPIGELFF	TGTGCCAGCAGCTCTCCAATCGGGGAGCTGTTTTTT
TRBJ1-6	TRBV11-2	.	.	CASSLGDSGYNSPLHF	TGTGCCAGCAGCTTAGGGGATTCGGGCTATAATTCACCCCTCCACTTT
TRBJ1-6	TRBV11-2	.	TRBD1	CASSFRQGSPLHF	TGTGCCAGCAGCTTCCGACAGGGATCACCCCTCCACTTT
TRBJ2-7	TRBV2	.	.	CASSLRDEQYF	TGTGCCAGCAGCCTTCGGGACGAGCAGTACTTC
TRBJ2-3	TRBV5-1	.	.	CASSLFSADSDTQYF	TGCGCCAGCAGCTTGTTTTCTGCGGATTCAGATACGCAGTATTTT
TRBJ1-1	TRBV19	.	TRBD1	CASSTYRGRGVRAEAFF	TGTGCCAGTAGTACCTACAGGGGGCGCGGGGTCCGGGCCGAAGCTTTCTTT
TRBJ2-5	TRBV6-6	.	TRBD2	CASLGGGETQYF	TGTGCCAGCCTCGGGGGAGGGGAGACCCAGTACTTC
TRBJ2-3	TRBV11-3	.	.	CASSATGKPTITDTQYF	TGTGCCAGCAGCGCCACAGGGAAACCCACCATAACAGATACGCAGTATTTT
TRBJ2-1	TRBV19	.	.	CASSIWPVGPNEQFF	TGTGCCAGTAGTATATGGCCAGTAGGCCCAAATGAGCAGTTCTTC
TRBJ2-7	TRBV6-5	.	.	CASSSNDRFGHEQYF	TGTGCCAGCAGTTCCAACGACAGGTTTGGTCACGAGCAGTACTTC
TRBJ1-1	TRBV2	.	.	CASGSVTRNTEAFF	TGTGCCAGCGGGTCAGTGACACGGAACACTGAAGCTTTCTTT
TRBJ2-1	TRBV18	.	TRBD2	CASSRGLAGNEQFF	TGTGCCAGCTCACGCGGACTAGCGGGTAATGAGCAGTTCTTC
TRBJ2-2	TRBV14	.	TRBD2	CASSQGLAGVTGELFF	TGTGCCAGCAGCCAGGGACTAGCGGGAGTTACCGGGGAGCTGTTTTTT
TRBJ1-6	TRBV7-2	once	TRBD1	CASSFLGGRQGANSPLHF	TGTGCCAGCAGCTTCCTCGGGGGTCGACAGGGGGCTAATTCACCCCTCCACTTT
TRBJ2-1	TRBV2	.	.	CASKENGDNEQFF	TGTGCCAGCAAGGAGAACGGTGACAATGAGCAGTTCTTC
TRBJ2-2	TRBV25-1	.	.	CASSDGLTGELFF	TGTGCCAGCAGCGACGGCTTAACCGGGGAGCTGTTTTTT
TRBJ2-5	TRBV6-5	.	TRBD1	CASSYRTGGEQETQYF	TGTGCCAGCAGCTACCGGACAGGGGGGGAACAAGAGACCCAGTACTTC
TRBJ1-6	TRBV7-6	once	TRBD1	CASSPQRQGTYNSPLHF	TGTGCCAGCAGCCCCCAGAGACAGGGTACCTATAATTCACCCCTCCACTTT
TRBJ2-2	TRBV7-2	.	.	CASSEYHALYTGELFF	TGTGCCAGCAGCGAATACCATGCGCTTTATACCGGGGAGCTGTTTTTT
TRBJ1-2	TRBV2	.	.	CASRGANYGYTF	TGTGCCAGCAGAGGCGCGAACTATGGCTACACCTTC
TRBJ1-3	TRBV7-2	.	.	CASSFQGWGNTIYF	TGTGCCAGCAGCTTCCAGGGGTGGGGAAACACCATATATTTT
TRBJ2-2	TRBV25-1	.	TRBD1	CASSDLTGKNTGELFF	TGTGCCAGCAGTGACCTGACAGGGAAGAACACCGGGGAGCTGTTTTTT
TRBJ2-1	TRBV5-1	.	.	CASSSPTGRESGYNEQFF	TGCGCCAGCAGCTCCCCGACTGGACGGGAGAGCGGCTACAATGAGCAGTTCTTC
TRBJ2-3	TRBV13	.	TRBD1	CASSVRTGEDTQYF	TGTGCCAGCAGCGTCCGGACAGGGGAGGATACGCAGTATTTT
TRBJ2-5	TRBV7-8	.	TRBD2	CASSPRTSGAPVVETQYF	TGTGCCAGCAGCCCACGGACTAGCGGGGCGCCTGTGGTAGAGACCCAGTACTTC
TRBJ1-2	TRBV11-2	.	TRBD1	CASRSLRTGLYGYTF	TGTGCCAGCAGATCCCTCAGGACAGGGCTTTATGGCTACACCTTC
TRBJ1-2	TRBV19	.	.	CASRSPGVSNYGYTF	TGTGCCAGTAGATCCCCTGGGGTGTCAAACTATGGCTACACCTTC
TRBJ2-3	TRBV5-1	.	TRBD2	CASSLGTSGTDTQYF	TGTGCCAGCAGCTTGGGGACTAGCGGGACCGATACGCAGTATTTT
TRBJ2-2	TRBV5-4	.	.	CASSLARGSNTGELFF	TGTGCCAGCAGCTTGGCCCGCGGGTCGAACACCGGGGAGCTGTTTTTT
TRBJ2-7	TRBV27	.	TRBD2	CASRWEGTVGEQYF	TGTGCCAGCAGGTGGGAGGGAACGGTGGGGGAGCAGTACTTC
TRBJ2-1	TRBV27	.	TRBD2	CASRYHGEGNEQFF	TGTGCCAGCAGATACCACGGGGAGGGGAATGAGCAGTTCTTC
TRBJ2-4	TRBV5-6	.	.	CASSLRRGDIQYF	TGTGCCAGCAGCTTACGCCGTGGGGACATTCAGTACTTC
TRBJ2-1	TRBV12-5	once	TRBD1	CASGLALLSDRGYNEQFF	TGTGCTAGTGGTTTGGCACTGCTGAGTGACAGGGGATACAATGAGCAGTTCTTC
TRBJ2-3	TRBV18	.	TRBD2	CASSGTSAPDTQYF	TGTGCCAGCTCAGGCACTAGCGCCCCAGATACGCAGTATTTT
TRBJ2-7	TRBV11-2	.	.	CASSLEGGAQQYF	TGTGCCAGCAGCTTAGAGGGGGGGGCCCAGCAGTACTTC